This T cell receptor (beta chain) was obtained from a study of blood T cells in healthy people across ages. Study as a whole: About one barcoded beta molecule per two T cells was captured by template switching.

A sample-barcoded 5' primer and a J-beta primer mix were used in a second PCR of about 7 to 12 cycles. MiXCR, run by TCRdb on the 5' RACE reads, gives a single entry per CDR3 protein. Of some 700,000 distinct CDR3 sequences in the sample, roughly 43% were seen once. Peripheral blood was drawn, about 9.7 milliliters per donor. Details on this clonotype: What it binds is unknown.

Study conclusions and caveats: Changes in expanded clonotypes were possibly confounded, as the CMV status of donors was unknown.

V shed 4 bases, J shed 0 bases, and the junction held 6 bases outside the gene matches. CDR1 is LGHDT and CDR2 is YNNKEL in the germline V gene (reference sequence). This CDR3 has 16 residues. The clonotype comes from a woman aged 55 to 70 in good health. The rearrangement uses TRBV3-1 and TRBJ2-1; 7 bases are shared with TRBD1. Sample: blood. The CDR3 DNA reads TGTGCCAGCAGCCCGACAGGGAGAATCTCCTACAATGAGCAGTTCTTC. This encodes CASSPTGRISYNEQFF.